This T cell receptor (beta chain) appears in the sequencing data of a study of blood T cell repertoires in COVID-19. As for the study in general: Sources were T cells, B-cell-depleted T cells, or PBMCs; the material itself was cDNA or gDNA.

V dropped 5 bases and J dropped 3; count of bases not matched to a gene: 6. The CDR3 is 14 amino acids. Germline CDR1 reads LGHDT; CDR2 reads YNNKEL (reference sequence). Using immunoSEQ multiplex PCR, the repertoire was profiled, and TCRdb retains in-frame clones only, with some absent. The table includes fewer than 250,000 clones, 80% to 85% detected once. The receptor comes from a woman aged 45-65 years with acute COVID-19. The specimen was PBMCs or T cells enriched from blood (not recorded which). The rearrangement links TRBV3-1 (or the pseudogene TRBV3-2) to TRBJ1-2; 7 positions agree with TRBD1. CDR3 region: CASSFGTVDYGYTF. The CDR3 DNA is TGTGCCAGCAGCTTTGGGACAGTAGACTATGGCTACACCTTC.